This passage covers 7 T cell receptor beta chains from one sample sequenced in a study of shared clonotypes between healthy human individuals. Measured with immunoSEQ multiplex PCR; TCRdb has only the in-frame clones, and not every one. The table lists 2 million to 3 million clones, more than 85% of them singletons. Sequencing used naive CD4+ T cells from PBMCs. This sample's subset: CD45RA+ positively selected. The receptors shown here come from a young man in good health. Some clones in this sample may be carry-over from other donors' samples.

The rearrangement links TRBV6-6 to TRBJ2-3; D gene unclear. CDR1 is MNHNY, CDR2 SVGAGI, per germline (reference sequence). CDR3 length equals 12 residues. Trimming pared 5 bases from V and 5 bases from J, leaving 8 bases between. CDR3 DNA: TGTGCCAGCAGTGCCCGTGGAGATACGCAGTATTTT. It encodes CASSARGDTQYF.

This clone was observed once. V and J are TRBV6-5 and TRBJ2-7, with D possibly being TRBD1 (6 bases). Trimming pared 6 bases from V and 0 bases from J, leaving 15 bases between. The CDR3 runs 15 residues. Germline lookup yields CDR1 MNHEY and CDR2 SVGAGI. The CDR3 DNA sequence: TGTGCCAGCAGAATACAGGGACCCAGCTCCTACGAGCAGTACTTC. Protein sequence: CASRIQGPSSYEQYF.

The rearrangement links TRBV9 to TRBJ1-3; D ambiguous. The V gene lost 0 bases and the J gene lost 1 base, with 8 bases spanning the gap. Germline loops: CDR1 SGDLS, CDR2 YYNGEE. This CDR3 has 15 residues. DNA of the CDR3: TGTGCCAGCAGCGTAGAAGACTCTTCTGGAAACACCATATATTTT. Protein: CASSVEDSSGNTIYF.

In its sample, this clone was seen once. Other DNA variants within this sample encode the same CDR3. V gene TRBV7-2 combines with J gene TRBJ2-3; weak D call: TRBD2 (6 bases). V dropped 6 bases and J dropped 0 bases, with 10 bases sitting between them. The CDR3 extends over 14 amino acids. Germline loops: CDR1 SGHTA, CDR2 FQGNSA. The CDR3 DNA follows: TGTGCCAGCAGTCGAAGCGGGAGCACAGATACGCAGTATTTT. Translation gives CASSRSGSTDTQYF.

A few counts support this clone. The chain uses TRBV10-1 and TRBJ2-1, with D tentatively TRBD2 (6 bases). V was trimmed by 8 bases and J by 8 bases, leaving 16 bases between them. Germline assignment: CDR1 WNHNN and CDR2 SYGVQD (reference sequence). This CDR3 region has 13 residues. Written as DNA, the CDR3 is TGCGCCAGCGGAGGGCCCAACTGGGATGAGCAGTTCTTC. Protein sequence: CASGGPNWDEQFF.

This rearrangement joins TRBV5-1 to TRBJ2-2; D possibly matches TRBD1 or TRBD2 (6 bases each). The CDR3 sequence is 16 residues long. Germline assignment: CDR1 SGHRS and CDR2 YFSETQ. Trimming took 0 bases from V and 5 from J, leaving 14 bases between them. CDR3 coding DNA: TGCGCCAGCAGCTTGGCCTCACAGGGACTTACCGGGGAGCTGTTTTTT. Translation gives CASSLASQGLTGELFF.

The chain combines TRBV7-9 with TRBJ2-2, with D tentatively TRBD2 (5 bases). The CDR3 totals 14 residues. CDR1 and CDR2 (germline): SEHNR, FQNEAQ (reference sequence). The germline V and J ends were trimmed by 4 bases and 4 bases, with 10 bases remaining between them. CDR3 residues: CASSSGITTGELFF. CDR3 sequence (DNA): TGTGCCAGCAGCTCCGGGATAACCACCGGGGAGCTGTTTTTT.